Reported below is one TCR beta chain. Its antigen is as yet unknown. A single record per CDR3 protein comes from TCRdb applying MiXCR to the 5' RACE reads. The sample has 400,000 to 550,000 distinct CDR3 sequences; approximately 22% are singletons. The data stem from a study of identical twins. Whole-study results and caveats: Cord blood's abundant beta clonotypes had fewer insertions, unlike memory repertoires.

The CDR3 totals 15 residues. Germline V CDR1 and CDR2: SGHRS, YFSETQ. Trimming at V came to 4 bases and at J to 2 bases, leaving 6 bases not matched to a gene. These same records also appear under a second study, on T cells expressing NK-cell markers. That study adds: In the group of eight sequenced donors, seven were HCMV-seropositive and one was seronegative.

The rearrangement links TRBV5-1 to TRBJ1-5; 7 nucleotides agree with TRBD1. The specimen was CD4+ T cells sorted from blood. The origin of this receptor is a woman aged 18-35 years in good health. The CDR3 spells CASSPTTGGNQPQHF. CDR3 bases: TGCGCCAGCAGCCCCACCACAGGGGGCAATCAGCCCCAGCATTTT.